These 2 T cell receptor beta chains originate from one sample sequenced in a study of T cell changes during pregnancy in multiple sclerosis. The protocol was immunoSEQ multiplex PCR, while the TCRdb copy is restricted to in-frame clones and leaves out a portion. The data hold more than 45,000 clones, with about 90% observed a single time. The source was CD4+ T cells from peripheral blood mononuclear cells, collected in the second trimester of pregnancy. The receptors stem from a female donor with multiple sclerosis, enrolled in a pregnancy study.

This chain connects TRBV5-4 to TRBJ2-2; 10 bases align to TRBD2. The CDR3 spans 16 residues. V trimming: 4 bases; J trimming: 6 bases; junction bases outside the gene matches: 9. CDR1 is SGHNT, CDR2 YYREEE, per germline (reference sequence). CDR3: CASSPQRGGSPGELFF. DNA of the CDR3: TGTGCCAGCAGCCCCCAGCGGGGGGGATCCCCCGGGGAGCTGTTTTTT.

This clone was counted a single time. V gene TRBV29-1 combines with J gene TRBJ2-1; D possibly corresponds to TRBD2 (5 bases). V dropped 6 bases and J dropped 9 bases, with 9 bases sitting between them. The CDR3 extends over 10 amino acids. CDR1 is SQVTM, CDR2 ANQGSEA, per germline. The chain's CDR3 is CSVGVGEQFF. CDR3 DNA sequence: TGCAGCGTCGGGGTTGGTGAGCAGTTCTTC.